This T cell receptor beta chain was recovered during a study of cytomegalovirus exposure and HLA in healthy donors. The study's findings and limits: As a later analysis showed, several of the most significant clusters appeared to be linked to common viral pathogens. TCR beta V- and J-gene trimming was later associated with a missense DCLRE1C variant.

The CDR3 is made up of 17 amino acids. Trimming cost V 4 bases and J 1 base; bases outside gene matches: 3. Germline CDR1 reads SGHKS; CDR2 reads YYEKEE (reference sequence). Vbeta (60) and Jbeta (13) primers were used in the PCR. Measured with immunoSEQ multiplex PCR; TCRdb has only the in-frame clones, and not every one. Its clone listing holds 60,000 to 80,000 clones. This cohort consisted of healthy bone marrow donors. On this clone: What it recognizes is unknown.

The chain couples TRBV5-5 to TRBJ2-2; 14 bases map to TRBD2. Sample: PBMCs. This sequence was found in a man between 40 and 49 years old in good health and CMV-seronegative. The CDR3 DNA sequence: TGTGCCAGCAGCCCGACTAGCGGGGGGGTGAACACCGGGGAGCTGTTTTTT. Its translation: CASSPTSGGVNTGELFF.